The T cell receptor (beta chain) under discussion was sequenced for a study of blood T cell repertoires in COVID-19. Overall study context: The study drew acute and convalescent COVID-19 samples from the United States, Italy and Spain.

In the original analysis: The assay estimated nucleated cells by amplifying reference gene primers. Repertoires were generated with immunoSEQ multiplex PCR, while TCRdb's copy carries only in-frame clones and drops some. V and J calls and clone size come straight from that table; D and trimming were deduced from the DNA. The sample has over 200,000 clones, approximately 86% seen once; the top ten hold about 3.1%. V was pared by 5 bases and J by 2 bases, with 16 bases between. CDR1 is SGHAT, CDR2 FQNNGV, per germline. The CDR3 covers 15 residues. The TCR comes from a woman in her twenties or thirties who had recovered from COVID-19. Input material: peripheral blood. The chain uses TRBV11-2 and TRBJ2-7, with D possibly matching TRBD1 (6 bases). The CDR3 loop is CASSTGTNPAYEQYF. DNA for the CDR3: TGTGCCAGCAGCACAGGGACAAATCCCGCCTACGAGCAGTACTTC.